The text below deals with one T cell receptor beta chain. Its antigen is undetermined. This sample is drawn from a study of cytomegalovirus exposure and HLA in healthy donors. Across the study: Among around 200 million T cells, an earlier analysis found approximately 110 million unique TCR beta sequences. Broader study findings: Presence/absence results assume similar sequencing depth per donor, which may not hold. DRB1 showed the most TCR associations and HLA-C the fewest in a later analysis, as rates varied by HLA locus.

Vbeta (60) and Jbeta (13) primers were used in the PCR. Sequencing used immunoSEQ multiplex PCR; TCRdb keeps in-frame clones, though not all of them. The sample lists some 200,000 clones; around 75% were seen once. The CDR3 runs 15 residues. Trimming pared 2 bases from V and 0 bases from J, leaving 8 bases between. CDR1 is MDHEN and CDR2 is SYDVKM in the germline V gene. Sequenced input: PBMCs. V and J are TRBV28 and TRBJ1-5; D ambiguous. The sequence came from a man in his forties or fifties in good health and CMV-seropositive. The CDR3 sequence: CASSLNTNSNQPQHF. In nucleotides, the CDR3 is TGTGCCAGCAGTTTAAACACGAATAGCAATCAGCCCCAGCATTTT.